This T cell receptor (beta chain) was captured by sequencing in a study of cytomegalovirus exposure and HLA in healthy donors. Primers for the PCR totalled 60 Vbeta and 13 Jbeta. Measured with immunoSEQ multiplex PCR; TCRdb has only the in-frame clones, and not every one. Of over 100,000 clones in the sample, around four fifths were seen once. V gave up 3 bases and J gave up 9 bases; unmatched junction bases: 2. Germline loops: CDR1 SGDLS, CDR2 YYNGEE. This CDR3 has 12 amino acids. Sequencing was done on a sample of PBMCs. The V call is TRBV9, the J call TRBJ2-1; 8 nucleotides line up with TRBD1. This clonotype was obtained from a man in his forties in good health and CMV-seronegative. The DNA for the CDR3 is TGTGCCAGCAGCGGACAGGGGACTGAGCAGTTCTTC. The encoded protein is CASSGQGTEQFF.